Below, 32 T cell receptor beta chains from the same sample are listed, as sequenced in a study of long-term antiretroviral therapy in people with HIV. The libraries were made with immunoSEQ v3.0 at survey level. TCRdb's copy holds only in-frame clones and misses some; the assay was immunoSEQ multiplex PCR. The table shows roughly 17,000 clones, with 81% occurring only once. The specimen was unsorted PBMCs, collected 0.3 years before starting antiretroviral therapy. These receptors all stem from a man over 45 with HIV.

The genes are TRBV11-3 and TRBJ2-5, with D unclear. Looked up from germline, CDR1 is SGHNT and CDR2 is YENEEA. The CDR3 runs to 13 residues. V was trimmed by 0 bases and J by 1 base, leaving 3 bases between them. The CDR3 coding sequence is TGTGCCAGCAGCTTAGACAGCCAAGAGACCCAGTACTTC. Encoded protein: CASSLDSQETQYF.

CDR3 protein: CASSPGWYGYTF. CDR3 DNA sequence: TGTGCCAGCAGCCCCGGGTGGTATGGCTACACCTTC. V gene TRBV2 combines with J gene TRBJ1-2; D is unresolved. The CDR3 covers 12 residues. From germline, CDR1 is SNHLY and CDR2 FYNNEI. Trimming removed 6 bases at V and 5 bases at J, with 10 bases between.

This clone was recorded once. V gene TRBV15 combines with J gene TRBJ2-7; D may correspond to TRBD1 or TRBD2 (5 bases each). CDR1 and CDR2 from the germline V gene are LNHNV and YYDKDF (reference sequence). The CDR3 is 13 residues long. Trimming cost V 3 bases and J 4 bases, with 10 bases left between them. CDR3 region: CATSRERGYEQYF. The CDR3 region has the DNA TGTGCCACCAGCAGGGAGAGGGGTTACGAGCAGTACTTC.

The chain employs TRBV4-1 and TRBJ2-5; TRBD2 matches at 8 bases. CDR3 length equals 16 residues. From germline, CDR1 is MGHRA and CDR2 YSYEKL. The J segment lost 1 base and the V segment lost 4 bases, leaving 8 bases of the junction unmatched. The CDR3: CASSPFATSGQETQYF. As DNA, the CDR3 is TGCGCCAGCAGCCCCTTCGCTACTAGCGGCCAAGAGACCCAGTACTTC.

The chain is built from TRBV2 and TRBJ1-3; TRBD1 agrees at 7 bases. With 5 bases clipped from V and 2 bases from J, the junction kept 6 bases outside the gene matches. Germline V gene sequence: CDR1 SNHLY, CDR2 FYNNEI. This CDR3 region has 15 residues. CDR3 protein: CASSPDRAAGNTIYF. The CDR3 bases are TGTGCCAGCAGTCCCGACAGGGCCGCTGGAAACACCATATATTTT.

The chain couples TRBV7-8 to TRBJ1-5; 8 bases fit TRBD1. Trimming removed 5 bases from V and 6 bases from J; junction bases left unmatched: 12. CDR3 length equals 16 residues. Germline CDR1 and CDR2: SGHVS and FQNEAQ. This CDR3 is CASSRRGTRGPQPQHF. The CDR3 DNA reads TGTGCCAGCAGCAGGAGAGGGACCAGGGGGCCTCAGCCCCAGCATTTT.

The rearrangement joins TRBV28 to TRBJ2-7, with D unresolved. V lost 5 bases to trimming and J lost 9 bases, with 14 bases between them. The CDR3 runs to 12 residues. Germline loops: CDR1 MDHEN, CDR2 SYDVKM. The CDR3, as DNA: TGTGCCAGCAGTCCACAACCTCAGCGGCAGTACTTC. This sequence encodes CASSPQPQRQYF.

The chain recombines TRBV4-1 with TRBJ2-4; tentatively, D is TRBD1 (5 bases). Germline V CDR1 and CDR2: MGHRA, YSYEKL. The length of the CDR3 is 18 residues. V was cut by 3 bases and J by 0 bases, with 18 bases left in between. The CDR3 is CASSHLMATVLAKNIQYF. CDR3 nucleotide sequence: TGCGCCAGCAGCCACTTGATGGCGACAGTTCTAGCCAAAAACATTCAGTACTTC.

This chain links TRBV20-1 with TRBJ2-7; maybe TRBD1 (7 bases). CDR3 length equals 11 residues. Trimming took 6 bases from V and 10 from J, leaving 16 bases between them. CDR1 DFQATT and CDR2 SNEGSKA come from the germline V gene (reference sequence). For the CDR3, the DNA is TGCAGTGCAGGAGGGGGCACCCGACAGTACTTC. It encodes CSAGGGTRQYF.

The CDR3 region has the DNA TGTGCCAGCAGTTACGGGTCGGGGAGAAGGGACACTGAAGCTTTCTTT. Its protein is CASSYGSGRRDTEAFF. The rearrangement links TRBV6-5 to TRBJ1-1; D call uncertain. The CDR3 has 16 residues. Deletions cut 2 bases from V and 3 bases from J, with 16 bases between. Germline V lookup: CDR1 MNHEY, CDR2 SVGAGI.

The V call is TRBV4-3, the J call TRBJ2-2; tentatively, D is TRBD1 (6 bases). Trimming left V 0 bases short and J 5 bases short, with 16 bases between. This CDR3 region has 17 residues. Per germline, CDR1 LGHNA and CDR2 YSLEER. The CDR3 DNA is TGCGCCAGCAGCCAAGATCCAACCGGGGACAATACCGGGGAGCTGTTTTTT. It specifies CASSQDPTGDNTGELFF.

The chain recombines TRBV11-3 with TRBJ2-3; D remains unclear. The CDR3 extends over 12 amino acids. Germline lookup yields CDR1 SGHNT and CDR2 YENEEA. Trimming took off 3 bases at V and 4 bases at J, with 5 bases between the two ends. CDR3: CASSLNPDTQYF. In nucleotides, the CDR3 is TGTGCCAGCAGCTTGAATCCAGATACGCAGTATTTT.

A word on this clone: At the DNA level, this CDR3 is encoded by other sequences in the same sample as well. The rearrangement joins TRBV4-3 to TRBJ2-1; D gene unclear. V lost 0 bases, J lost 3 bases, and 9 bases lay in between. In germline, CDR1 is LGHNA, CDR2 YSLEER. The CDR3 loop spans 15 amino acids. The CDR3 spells CASSQDGNRYNEQFF. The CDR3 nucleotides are TGCGCCAGCAGCCAAGATGGGAACCGCTACAATGAGCAGTTCTTC.

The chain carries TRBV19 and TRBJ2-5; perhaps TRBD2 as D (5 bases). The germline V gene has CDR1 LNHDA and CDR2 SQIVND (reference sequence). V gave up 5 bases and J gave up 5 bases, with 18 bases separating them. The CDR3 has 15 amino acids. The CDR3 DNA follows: TGTGCCAGTAGTGCAACTAGAATAGGATGGGAGACCCAGTACTTC. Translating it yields CASSATRIGWETQYF.

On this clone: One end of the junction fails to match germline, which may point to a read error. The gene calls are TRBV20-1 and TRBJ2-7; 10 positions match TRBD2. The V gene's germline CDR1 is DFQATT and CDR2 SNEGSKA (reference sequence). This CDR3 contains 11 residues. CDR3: CSARKLAGSIF. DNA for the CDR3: TGCAGTGCTAGAAAACTAGCGGGGTCGATATTC.

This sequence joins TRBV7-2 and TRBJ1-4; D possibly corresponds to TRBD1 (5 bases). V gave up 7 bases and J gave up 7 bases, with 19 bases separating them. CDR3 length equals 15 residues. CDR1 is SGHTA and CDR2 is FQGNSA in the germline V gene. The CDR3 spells CASTRAGARAEKLFF. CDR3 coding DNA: TGTGCCAGCACACGAGCCGGGGCGAGGGCTGAAAAACTGTTTTTT.

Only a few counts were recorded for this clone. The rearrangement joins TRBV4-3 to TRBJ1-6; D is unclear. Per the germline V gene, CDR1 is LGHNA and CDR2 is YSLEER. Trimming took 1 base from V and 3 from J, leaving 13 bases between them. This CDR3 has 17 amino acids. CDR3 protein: CASSQGTRANYNSPLHF. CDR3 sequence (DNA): TGCGCCAGCAGCCAAGGGACCCGAGCGAACTATAATTCACCCCTCCACTTT.

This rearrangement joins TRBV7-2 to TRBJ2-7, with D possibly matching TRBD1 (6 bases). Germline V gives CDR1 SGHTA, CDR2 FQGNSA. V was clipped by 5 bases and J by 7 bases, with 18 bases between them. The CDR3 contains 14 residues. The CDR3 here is CASSILLGGGEQYF. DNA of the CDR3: TGTGCCAGCAGCATACTACTAGGGGGTGGGGAGCAGTACTTC.

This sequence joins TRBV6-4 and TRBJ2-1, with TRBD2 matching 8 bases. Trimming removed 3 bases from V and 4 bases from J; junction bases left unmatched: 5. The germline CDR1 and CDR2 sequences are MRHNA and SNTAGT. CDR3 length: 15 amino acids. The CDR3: CASSETSGDYNEQFF. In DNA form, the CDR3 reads TGTGCCAGCAGTGAAACTAGCGGAGATTACAATGAGCAGTTCTTC.

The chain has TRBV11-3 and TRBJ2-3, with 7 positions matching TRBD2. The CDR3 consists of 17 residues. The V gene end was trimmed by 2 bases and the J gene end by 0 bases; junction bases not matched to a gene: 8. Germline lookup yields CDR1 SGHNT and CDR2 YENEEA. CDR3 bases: TGTGCCAGCAGCTTATTCCAGCGGGGTGCTAGCACAGATACGCAGTATTTT. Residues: CASSLFQRGASTDTQYF.

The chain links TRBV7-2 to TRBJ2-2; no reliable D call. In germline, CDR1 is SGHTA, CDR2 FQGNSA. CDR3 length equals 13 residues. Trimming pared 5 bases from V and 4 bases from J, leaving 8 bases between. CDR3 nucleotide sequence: TGTGCCAGCAGCCCCCAGGTCACCGGGGAGCTGTTTTTT. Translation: CASSPQVTGELFF.

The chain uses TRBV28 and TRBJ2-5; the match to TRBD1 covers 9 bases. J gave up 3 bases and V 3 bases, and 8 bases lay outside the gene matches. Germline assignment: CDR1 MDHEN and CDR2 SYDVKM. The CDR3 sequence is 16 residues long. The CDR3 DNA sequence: TGTGCCAGCAGTTTCGGCTGGGACAGGGAGAAAGAGACCCAGTACTTC. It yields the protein CASSFGWDREKETQYF.

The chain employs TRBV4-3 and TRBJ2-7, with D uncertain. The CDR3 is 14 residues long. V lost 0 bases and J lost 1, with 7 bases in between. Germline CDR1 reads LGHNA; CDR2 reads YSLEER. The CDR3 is CASSQEGNSYEQYF. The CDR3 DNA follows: TGCGCCAGCAGCCAAGAAGGTAATTCCTACGAGCAGTACTTC.

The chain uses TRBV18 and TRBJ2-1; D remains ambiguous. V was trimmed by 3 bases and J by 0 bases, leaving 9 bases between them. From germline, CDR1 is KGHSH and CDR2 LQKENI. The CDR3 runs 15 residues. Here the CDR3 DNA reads TGTGCCAGCTCACCTCAGGAGAGCTCCTACAATGAGCAGTTCTTC. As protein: CASSPQESSYNEQFF.

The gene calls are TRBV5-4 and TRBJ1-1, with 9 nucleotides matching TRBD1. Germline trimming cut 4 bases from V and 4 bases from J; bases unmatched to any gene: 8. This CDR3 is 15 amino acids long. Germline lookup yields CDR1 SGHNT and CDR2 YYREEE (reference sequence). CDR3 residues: CASSPRGQGSTEAFF. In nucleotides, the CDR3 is TGTGCCAGCAGCCCCCGAGGACAGGGGAGCACTGAAGCTTTCTTT.

CDR3 residues: CASKTTRLAVTDTQYF. The CDR3 DNA reads TGTGCCAGTAAGACCACCCGCCTAGCTGTCACAGATACGCAGTATTTT. V usage is TRBV19 and J usage is TRBJ2-3; the D gene is possibly TRBD2 (5 bases). The CDR3 is 16 amino acids. Trimming stripped 7 bases from V and 2 bases from J, with 19 bases between. Looked up from germline, CDR1 is LNHDA and CDR2 is SQIVND (reference sequence). The entire variable domain, with the rest obtained from reference TRBV19 and TRBJ2-3, is as follows: DGGITQSPKYLFRKEGQNVTLSCEQNLNHDAMYWYRQDPGQGLRLIYYSQIVNDFQKGDIAEGYSVSREKKESFPLTVTSAQKNPTAFYLCASKTTRLAVTDTQYFGPGTRLTVL.

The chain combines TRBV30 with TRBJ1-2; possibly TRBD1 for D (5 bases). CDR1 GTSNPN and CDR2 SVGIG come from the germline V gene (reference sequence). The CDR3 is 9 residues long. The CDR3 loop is CALGTGYTF. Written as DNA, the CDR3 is TGTGCACTCGGGACGGGCTACACCTTC.

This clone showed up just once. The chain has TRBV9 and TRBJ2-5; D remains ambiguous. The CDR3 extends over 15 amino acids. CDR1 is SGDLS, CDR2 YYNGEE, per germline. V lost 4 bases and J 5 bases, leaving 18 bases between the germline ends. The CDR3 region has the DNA TGTGCCAGCAGCTCAGGATTCGGGTATTCCGAGACCCAGTACTTC. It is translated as CASSSGFGYSETQYF.

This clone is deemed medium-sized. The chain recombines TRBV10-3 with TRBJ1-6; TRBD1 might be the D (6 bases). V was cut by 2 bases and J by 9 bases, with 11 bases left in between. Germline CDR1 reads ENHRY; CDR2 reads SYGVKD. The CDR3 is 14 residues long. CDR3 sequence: CAISEAQGSSPLHF. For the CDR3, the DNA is TGTGCCATCAGTGAGGCCCAGGGGTCTTCACCCCTCCACTTT.

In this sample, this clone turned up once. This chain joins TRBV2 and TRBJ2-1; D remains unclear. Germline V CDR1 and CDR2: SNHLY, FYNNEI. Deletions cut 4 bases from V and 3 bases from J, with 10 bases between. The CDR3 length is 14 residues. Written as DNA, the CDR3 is TGTGCCAGCAGTGCGGGTTTCAACTACAATGAGCAGTTCTTC. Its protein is CASSAGFNYNEQFF.

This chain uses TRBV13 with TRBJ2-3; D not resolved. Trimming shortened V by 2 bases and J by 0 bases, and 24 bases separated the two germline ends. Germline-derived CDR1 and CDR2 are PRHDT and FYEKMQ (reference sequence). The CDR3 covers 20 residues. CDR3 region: CASSLTSRRRTPSSTDTQYF. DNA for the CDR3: TGTGCCAGCAGCTTAACTTCCCGACGAAGGACGCCATCAAGCACAGATACGCAGTATTTT. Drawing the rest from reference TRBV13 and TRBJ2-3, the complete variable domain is AAGVIQSPRHLIKEKRETATLKCYPIPRHDTVYWYQQGPGQDPQFLISFYEKMQSDKGSIPDRFSAQQFSDYHSELNMSSLELGDSALYFCASSLTSRRRTPSSTDTQYFGPGTRLTVL.

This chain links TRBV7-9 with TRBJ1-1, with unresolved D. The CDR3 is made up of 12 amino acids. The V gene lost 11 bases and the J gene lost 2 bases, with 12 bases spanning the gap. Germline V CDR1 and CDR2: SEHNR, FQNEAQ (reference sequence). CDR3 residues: CAADLKNTEAFF. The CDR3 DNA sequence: TGTGCCGCAGATTTAAAAAACACTGAAGCTTTCTTT.